Listed below are T cell receptor beta chains from one sample, sequenced in a study of cytomegalovirus exposure and HLA in healthy donors. Sequencing was performed with immunoSEQ multiplex PCR; in TCRdb, only in-frame clones are kept and a portion is missing. Of 100,000 or so clones listed, about 88% are singletons. Material for sequencing was PBMCs. All receptors come from a woman aged 18-29 years in good health and CMV-seropositive. Both conserved end residues are part of each CDR3. The order of the fields is D gene, V gene, J gene, clone size, CDR3 DNA, CDR3 protein. The D gene is left open where the match is weak. Some rows mark clone size as missing; the rest say once, few, many or name a class of expanded clone.

TRBD2	TRBV13	TRBJ2-3	NA	TGTGCCAGTTCGGGAGGGGGGGTGACAGATACGCAGTATTTT	CASSGGGVTDTQYF
NA	TRBV9	TRBJ1-1	NA	TGTGCCAGCAGCGTCCCCAAGGGGGGGCACACTGAAGCTTTCTTT	CASSVPKGGHTEAFF
NA	TRBV6-1	TRBJ1-1	NA	TGTGCCAGCACCAAGACAGACGCTGGCACTGAAGCTTTCTTT	CASTKTDAGTEAFF
TRBD2	TRBV5-1	TRBJ2-5	NA	TGCGCCAGCAGCCGGGGGGGCCTGATGGAGACCCAGTACTTC	CASSRGGLMETQYF
TRBD1	TRBV19	TRBJ2-2	NA	TGTGCCAGTAGTACCCTCCGGACAGGGGGCACCGGGGAGCTGTTTTTT	CASSTLRTGGTGELFF
NA	TRBV2	TRBJ1-2	NA	TGTGCCAGCGTCAGGATGGGGGGAGGCTACACCTTC	CASVRMGGGYTF
NA	TRBV7-9	TRBJ1-2	NA	TGTGCCAGCAGCTCCCGGGACAAAGGGGGCTACACCTTC	CASSSRDKGGYTF
TRBD1	TRBV29-1	TRBJ2-3	NA	TGCAGCGTTGAAGGGTGGGTAACCGGGACAGGAAGCACAGATACGCAGTATTTT	CSVEGWVTGTGSTDTQYF
NA	TRBV11-3	TRBJ1-6	NA	TGTGCCAGCAGCTTTGGACAGAGTAATTCACCCCTCCACTTT	CASSFGQSNSPLHF
TRBD1	TRBV6-1	TRBJ2-1	NA	TGTGCCAGCAGAGGACGACAGGGTGCCTACAATGAGCAGTTCTTC	CASRGRQGAYNEQFF
TRBD2	TRBV4-1	TRBJ2-3	NA	TGCGCCAGCTGTAGCGGGGCTAGCACAGATACGCAGTATTTT	CASCSGASTDTQYF
TRBD1	TRBV6-1	TRBJ1-2	once	TGTGCCAGCCGGGACAGGGCCTATGGCTACACCTTC	CASRDRAYGYTF
NA	TRBV5-4	TRBJ1-1	once	TGTGCCAGCAGCCCCGCCGTCGGGTCTGAAGCTTTCTTT	CASSPAVGSEAFF
TRBD1	TRBV6-5	TRBJ1-1	NA	TGTGCCAGCAGTTACGGTCGAAAGACAGGGCCCAGTGAAGCTTTCTTT	CASSYGRKTGPSEAFF
NA	TRBV28	TRBJ1-1	NA	TGTGCCAGCAGTCTACGGGGACAGAACACTGAAGCTTTCTTT	CASSLRGQNTEAFF
NA	TRBV28	TRBJ2-2	once	TGTGCCAGCAGTTCCCTTGACACCGGGGAGCTGTTTTTT	CASSSLDTGELFF
TRBD1	TRBV28	TRBJ1-1	NA	TGTGCCAGCAGAGTGACAGGGATCAGGACTGAAGCTTTCTTT	CASRVTGIRTEAFF